In its sample, the clone carrying this T cell receptor (beta chain) was seen many times. Its antigen is still unknown. One entry per CDR3 protein results from TCRdb running MiXCR on the reads. The sample holds 140,000 to 150,000 distinct CDR3 sequences, over 25% seen once. Germline V lookup: CDR1 SEHNR, CDR2 FQNEAQ (reference sequence). Deletions cut 1 base from V and 4 bases from J, with 11 bases between. The CDR3 covers 15 residues. The data were obtained in a study of T cell repertoires in cytomegalovirus infection. Looking at the study overall: CMV epitopes, recently identified HLA-C-restricted and well-studied HLA-B-restricted, were used. Public TCR beta signatures marked donors with CMV infection and the matching HLA.

Findings and limits, study-wide: There were HLA-C-restricted CMV-specific TCR beta clonotypes dominating the ex vivo response. Summed public TCR beta family frequency identified CMV carriers bearing the relevant HLA.

The TCR sequence derives from a human donor in good health (CMV status not recorded). Some clones in this sample may be carry-over from other donors' samples. The sequences come from CD8+ T cells from cultured PBMCs, collected from culture after CMV antigen stimulation. The V call is TRBV7-9, the J call TRBJ2-1; a possible D gene is TRBD2 (6 bases). The DNA for the CDR3 is TGTGCCAGCAGCTTAGGCGGGGCCTCTTACAATGAGCAGTTCTTC. The encoded protein is CASSLGGASYNEQFF.